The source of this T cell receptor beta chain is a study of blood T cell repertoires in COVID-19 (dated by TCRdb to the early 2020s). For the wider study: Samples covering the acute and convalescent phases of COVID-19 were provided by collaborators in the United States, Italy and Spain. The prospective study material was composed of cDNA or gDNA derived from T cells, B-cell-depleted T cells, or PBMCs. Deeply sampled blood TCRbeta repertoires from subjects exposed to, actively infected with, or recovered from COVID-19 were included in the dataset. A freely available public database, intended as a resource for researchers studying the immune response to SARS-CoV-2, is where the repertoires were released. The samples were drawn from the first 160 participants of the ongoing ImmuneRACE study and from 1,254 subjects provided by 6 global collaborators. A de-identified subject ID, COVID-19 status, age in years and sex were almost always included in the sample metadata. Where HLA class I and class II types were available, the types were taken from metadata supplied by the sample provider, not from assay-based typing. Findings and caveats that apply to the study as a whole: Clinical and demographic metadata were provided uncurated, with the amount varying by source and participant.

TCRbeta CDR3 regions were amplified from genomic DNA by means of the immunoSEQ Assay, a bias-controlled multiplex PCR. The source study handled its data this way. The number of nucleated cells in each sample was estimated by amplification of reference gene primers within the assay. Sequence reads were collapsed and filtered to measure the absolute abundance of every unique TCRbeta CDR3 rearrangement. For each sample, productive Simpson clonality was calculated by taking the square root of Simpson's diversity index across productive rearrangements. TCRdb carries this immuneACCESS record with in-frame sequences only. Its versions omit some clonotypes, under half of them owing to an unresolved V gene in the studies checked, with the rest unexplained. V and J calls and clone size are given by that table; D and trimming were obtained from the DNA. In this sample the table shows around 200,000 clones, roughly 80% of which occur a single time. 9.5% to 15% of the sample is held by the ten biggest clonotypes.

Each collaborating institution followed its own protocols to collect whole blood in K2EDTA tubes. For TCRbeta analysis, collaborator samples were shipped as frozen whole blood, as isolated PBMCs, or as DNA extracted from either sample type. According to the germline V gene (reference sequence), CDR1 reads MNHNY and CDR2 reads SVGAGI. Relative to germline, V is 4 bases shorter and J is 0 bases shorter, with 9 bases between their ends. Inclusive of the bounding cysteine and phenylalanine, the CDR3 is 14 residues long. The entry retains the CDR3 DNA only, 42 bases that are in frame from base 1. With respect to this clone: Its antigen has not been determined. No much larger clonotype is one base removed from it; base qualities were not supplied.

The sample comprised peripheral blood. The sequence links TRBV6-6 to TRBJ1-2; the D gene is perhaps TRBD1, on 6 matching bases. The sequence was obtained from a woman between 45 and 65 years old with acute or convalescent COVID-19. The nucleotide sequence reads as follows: TGTGCCAGCAGTTCGACAGGCTCTAACTATGGCTACACCTTC. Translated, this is CASSSTGSNYGYTF.